This T cell receptor (beta chain) was sequenced during a study of T cell responses to AZD1222 COVID-19 vaccine. On the study more broadly: Whether given at about 4 or about 12 weeks, second doses were pooled.

Whole-study findings and limits: Spike-wide coverage was observed for vaccine-associated CD4 TCRs, with dominant responses at 160-218 and 743-854.

In the case of this clone: What it recognizes is unknown.

From germline, CDR1 is KGHSH and CDR2 LQKENI. The CDR3 is 16 residues long. Trimming removed 5 bases at V and 1 base at J, with 17 bases between. The method was immunoSEQ multiplex PCR; TCRdb's version includes in-frame clones alone and lacks a portion of them. Altogether about 190,000 clones are present, approximately 91% being singletons, with the ten largest covering roughly 0.98%. The origin of this receptor is an adult in good health. This chain uses TRBV18 with TRBJ1-1; D not certain. The sample consisted of peripheral blood, taken on day 0 of AZD1222 vaccination. As DNA, the CDR3 is TGTGCCAGCTCAGAGATCAAATTGCAGAGGAACACTGAAGCTTTCTTT. Amino acids: CASSEIKLQRNTEAFF.